This paragraph covers one T cell receptor beta chain sequence. The data were taken from a study of CD8 T cells in Susac syndrome. Random hexamers primed reverse transcription of roughly 0.5 to 1 ug RNA. One entry per CDR3 protein results from TCRdb running MiXCR on the immunoSEQ multiplex PCR reads. In the table there are about 210,000 distinct CDR3 sequences, over 85% of which are singletons. This TCR was recovered from a human donor in good health. Material for sequencing was CD4+ T cells from PBMCs.

CDR3 DNA: TGCAGCGTTCGACAGGGGGCCGGGGAGCTGTTTTTT. Its translation is CSVRQGAGELFF. The chain employs TRBV29-1 and TRBJ2-2; 9 nucleotides line up with TRBD1. Germline V gene data show CDR1 as SQVTM and CDR2 as ANQGSEA. Trimming cost V 5 bases and J 6 bases; bases outside gene matches: 1. The CDR3 loop spans 12 amino acids.